Shown below are 20 T cell receptor beta chains from a single sample sequenced in a study of shared clonotypes between healthy human individuals. CD8 cells classed as naive were CD45RO-negative and positively selected for CCR7, excluding terminally differentiated effector memory CD45RA+ cells. Method: immunoSEQ multiplex PCR; TCRdb's copy keeps in-frame clones and lacks some. The sample carries about 1,800,000 clones, approximately 95% recorded once. The material sequenced was naive CD8+ T cells sorted from blood. Receptor source: a man younger than 35 in good health.

The chain employs TRBV30 and TRBJ2-1, with 9 positions matching TRBD2. CDR1 GTSNPN and CDR2 SVGIG come from the germline V gene (reference sequence). V trimming: 5 bases; J trimming: 8 bases; junction bases outside the gene matches: 10. The CDR3 runs 14 residues. The CDR3 protein is CAWSVAGVLDEQFF. The CDR3, as DNA: TGTGCCTGGTCTGTAGCGGGAGTTTTGGATGAGCAGTTCTTC.

The CDR3 reads CASAGLLYNEQFF. The CDR3 bases are TGTGCCAGTGCTGGACTATTATACAATGAGCAGTTCTTC. The chain recombines TRBV19 with TRBJ2-1, with D tentatively TRBD2 (6 bases). V was clipped by 8 bases and J by 4 bases, with 12 bases between them. The CDR3 runs to 13 residues. Germline CDR1 reads LNHDA; CDR2 reads SQIVND (reference sequence). Drawing the rest from reference TRBV19 and TRBJ2-1, the complete variable domain is DGGITQSPKYLFRKEGQNVTLSCEQNLNHDAMYWYRQDPGQGLRLIYYSQIVNDFQKGDIAEGYSVSREKKESFPLTVTSAQKNPTAFYLCASAGLLYNEQFFGPGTRLTVL.

This chain uses TRBV4-3 with TRBJ2-2, with D maybe TRBD2 (6 bases). The CDR3 is made up of 16 amino acids. Trimming cost V 0 bases and J 3 bases, with 11 bases left between them. CDR1 and CDR2 (germline): LGHNA, YSLEER. The CDR3 DNA reads TGCGCCAGCAGCCAAGACCCGGGGGTTGACACCGGGGAGCTGTTTTTT. Protein product: CASSQDPGVDTGELFF.

The chain is built from TRBV7-3 and TRBJ1-3; D ambiguous. In germline, CDR1 is SGHTA, CDR2 FQGTGA. V was clipped by 4 bases and J by 0 bases, with 7 bases between them. The CDR3 has 14 residues. CDR3 region: CASSWNRSGNTIYF. The CDR3 region has the DNA TGTGCCAGCAGCTGGAATCGCTCTGGAAACACCATATATTTT.

This clone has only one observation. The chain recombines TRBV9 with TRBJ2-3; D might be TRBD1 (6 bases). Deletions cut 4 bases from V and 5 bases from J, with 17 bases between. The germline gives CDR1 SGDLS, CDR2 YYNGEE. The CDR3 covers 15 residues. CDR3 sequence reads: CASSPEVGGGDTQYF. The CDR3 nucleotides read TGTGCCAGCAGCCCTGAGGTTGGGGGCGGAGATACGCAGTATTTT.

The CDR3 sequence: CASSRESWGQETQYF. CDR3 nucleotides: TGTGCCAGCAGCCGAGAATCCTGGGGGCAAGAGACCCAGTACTTC. V and J are TRBV7-9 and TRBJ2-5, with D perhaps matching TRBD1 or TRBD2 (5 bases each). With 5 bases removed from V and 2 bases from J, the gap between germline ends came to 15 bases. This CDR3 is 15 amino acids long. The germline V gene has CDR1 SEHNR and CDR2 FQNEAQ (reference sequence).

The gene calls are TRBV5-4 and TRBJ2-1, with D unresolved. V shed 3 bases and J shed 7 bases, with 14 bases lying between them. The germline CDR1 and CDR2 sequences are SGHNT and YYREEE (reference sequence). The CDR3 spans 14 residues. CDR3 nucleotide sequence: TGTGCCAGCAGCTCGATCGACGCCGGTAATGAGCAGTTCTTC. Its translation is CASSSIDAGNEQFF.

The V gene is TRBV27, the J gene TRBJ2-7; D assignment may be TRBD1 or TRBD2 (5 bases each). Per the germline V gene, CDR1 is MNHEY and CDR2 is SMNVEV (reference sequence). V dropped 4 bases and J dropped 4 bases, with 17 bases sitting between them. CDR3 length: 15 amino acids. The CDR3 sequence is CASSWGTGRGYEQYF. CDR3 nucleotides: TGTGCCAGCAGTTGGGGGACGGGAAGGGGATACGAGCAGTACTTC.

The chain employs TRBV6-1 and TRBJ1-5; possible D gene TRBD1, 6 bases. This CDR3 region has 15 residues. Germline CDR1 and CDR2: MNHNS and SASEGT. Between the trimmed V and J ends, which lost 1 base and 6 bases, there was a span of 13 bases. The CDR3 reads CASSEVPGVSQPQHF. In nucleotides, the CDR3 is TGTGCCAGCAGTGAAGTACCAGGGGTTAGTCAGCCCCAGCATTTT.

This clone occurred a few times. CDR3 coding DNA: TGTGCCAGCAGCCCCTTTAGCGGTTCCTACAATGAGCAGTTCTTC. Its translation: CASSPFSGSYNEQFF. The chain joins TRBV7-2 to TRBJ2-1; D is possibly TRBD2 (6 bases). Between the trimmed V and J ends, which lost 5 bases and 1 base, there was a span of 12 bases. The germline V gene has CDR1 SGHTA and CDR2 FQGNSA. The CDR3 consists of 15 residues.

The chain links TRBV9 to TRBJ2-3; TRBD2 matches 9 bases. J was trimmed by 2 bases and V by 3 bases; bases with no gene match: 7. Germline V gene sequence: CDR1 SGDLS, CDR2 YYNGEE. The CDR3 has 16 amino acids. The CDR3 sequence: CASSGSGGRATDTQYF. The DNA of the CDR3 is TGTGCCAGCAGCGGGTCTGGCGGGAGGGCCACAGATACGCAGTATTTT.

The gene calls are TRBV25-1 and TRBJ2-1; 12 bases map to TRBD2. CDR3 length: 16 residues. V was pared by 3 bases and J by 10 bases, with 10 bases of the junction left unmatched. CDR1 and CDR2 (germline): MGHDK, SYGVNS. CDR3 residues: CASSDLLAGGLDEQFF. CDR3 nucleotides: TGTGCCAGCAGTGACCTTCTAGCGGGGGGGCTGGACGAGCAGTTCTTC.

On this clone: The sample carries other DNA sequences with the same CDR3. The chain recombines TRBV7-6 with TRBJ2-2; D is uncertain. Germline V gene sequence: CDR1 SGHVS, CDR2 FNYEAQ. CDR3 size: 13 residues. With 0 bases removed from V and 5 bases from J, the gap between germline ends came to 4 bases. DNA for the CDR3: TGTGCCAGCAGCTTAGCCGGTACCGGGGAGCTGTTTTTT. It codes for CASSLAGTGELFF.

The chain has TRBV4-1 and TRBJ2-3, with TRBD2 matching over 7 bases. Trimming cost V 1 base and J 0 bases; bases outside gene matches: 4. Germline lookup yields CDR1 MGHRA and CDR2 YSYEKL. The CDR3 length is 16 residues. The CDR3 spells CASSQVASGSTDTQYF. CDR3 DNA: TGCGCCAGCAGCCAAGTGGCTAGCGGTAGCACAGATACGCAGTATTTT.

The rearrangement uses TRBV4-2 and TRBJ2-3; no reliable D call. Trimming took 4 bases from V and 5 from J, leaving 7 bases between them. The CDR3 covers 12 residues. Germline CDR1 is LGHNA and CDR2 is YNFKEQ. CDR3 loop: CASSPRGDTQYF. The CDR3 bases are TGTGCCAGCAGCCCCCGTGGAGATACGCAGTATTTT.

The J gene is TRBJ2-7, the V gene TRBV4-1; a weak D match, TRBD2 (6 bases). This CDR3 has 15 amino acids. The ends were cut back, 1 base at V and 7 bases at J, with 17 bases in the middle. CDR1 and CDR2 (germline): MGHRA, YSYEKL. CDR3 coding DNA: TGCGCCAGCAGCCAAGTTGGTGTCTTTGGAGGGGAGCAGTACTTC. It codes for CASSQVGVFGGEQYF.

This chain links TRBV29-1 with TRBJ2-7; tentatively, D is TRBD1 or TRBD2 (6 bases each). Between the trimmed V and J ends, which lost 0 bases and 3 bases, there was a span of 15 bases. There are 15 residues in the CDR3. Germline V gives CDR1 SQVTM, CDR2 ANQGSEA. The DNA for the CDR3 is TGCAGCGTTGAAGACGCGGGAACAGGGAGCTACGAGCAGTACTTC. Translation gives CSVEDAGTGSYEQYF.

The chain has TRBV4-3 and TRBJ2-2, with D perhaps assigned TRBD1 or TRBD2 (6 bases each). The V end was cut by 3 bases, the J end by 4 bases, with 12 bases between. Germline loops: CDR1 LGHNA, CDR2 YSLEER. The CDR3 has 15 amino acids. CDR3 sequence (DNA): TGCGCCAGCAGCCACGCGGGACACTCCACCGGGGAGCTGTTTTTT. Residues: CASSHAGHSTGELFF.

V is TRBV9 and J is TRBJ2-7; TRBD1 or TRBD2 may be the D gene (5 bases each). V lost 1 base to trimming and J lost 7 bases, with 18 bases between them. The CDR3 loop spans 15 amino acids. CDR1 is SGDLS, CDR2 YYNGEE, per germline. The CDR3 is CASSVSGTGYREQYF. DNA of the CDR3: TGTGCCAGCAGCGTATCCGGGACGGGCTATAGAGAGCAGTACTTC.

The CDR3 region is CASISGKPNQPQHF. CDR3 DNA sequence: TGTGCCAGCATATCGGGAAAGCCCAATCAGCCCCAGCATTTT. V gene TRBV6-1 combines with J gene TRBJ1-5; D gene uncertain. The CDR3 runs to 14 residues. Trimming took 7 bases from V and 3 from J, leaving 13 bases between them. Germline lookup yields CDR1 MNHNS and CDR2 SASEGT.